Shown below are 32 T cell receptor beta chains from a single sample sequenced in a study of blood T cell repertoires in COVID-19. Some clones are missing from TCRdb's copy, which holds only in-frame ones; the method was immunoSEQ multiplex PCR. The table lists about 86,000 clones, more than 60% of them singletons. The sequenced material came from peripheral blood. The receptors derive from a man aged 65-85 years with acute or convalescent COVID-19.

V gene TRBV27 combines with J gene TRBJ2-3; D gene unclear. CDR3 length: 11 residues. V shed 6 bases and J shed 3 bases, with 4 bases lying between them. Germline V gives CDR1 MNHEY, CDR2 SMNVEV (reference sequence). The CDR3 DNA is TGTGCCAGCAGGAGGACAGATACGCAGTATTTT. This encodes CASRRTDTQYF.

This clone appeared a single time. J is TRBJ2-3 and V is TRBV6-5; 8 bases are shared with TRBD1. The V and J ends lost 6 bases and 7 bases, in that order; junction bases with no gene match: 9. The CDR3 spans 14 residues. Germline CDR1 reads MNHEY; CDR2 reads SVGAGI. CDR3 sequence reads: CASRGTGNRNTQYF. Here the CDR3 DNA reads TGTGCCAGCAGGGGGACAGGAAATCGAAATACGCAGTATTTT.

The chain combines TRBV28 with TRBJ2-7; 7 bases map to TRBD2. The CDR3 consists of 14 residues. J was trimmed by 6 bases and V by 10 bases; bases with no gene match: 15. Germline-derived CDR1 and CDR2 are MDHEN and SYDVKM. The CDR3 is CATDPPRCGGEQYV. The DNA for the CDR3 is TGTGCCACCGACCCCCCTCGGTGCGGGGGCGAGCAGTACGTC.

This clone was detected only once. The CDR3 DNA reads as TGTGCCAGCAGGCTGAATGAGGGGGCGGCTGGCTACACCTTC. It specifies CASRLNEGAAGYTF. The chain recombines TRBV5-6 with TRBJ1-2, with TRBD1 matching 7 bases. Germline V CDR1 and CDR2: SGHDT, YYEEEE. J lost 7 bases, V lost 5 bases, and 11 bases had no gene match. CDR3 size: 14 residues.

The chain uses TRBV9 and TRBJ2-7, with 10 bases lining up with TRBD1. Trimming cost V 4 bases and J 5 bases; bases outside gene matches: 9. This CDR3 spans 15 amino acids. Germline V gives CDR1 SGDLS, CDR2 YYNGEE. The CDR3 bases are TGTGCCAGCAGCCCCTCGACAGGGGGCAAGGACGAGCAGTACTTC. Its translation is CASSPSTGGKDEQYF.

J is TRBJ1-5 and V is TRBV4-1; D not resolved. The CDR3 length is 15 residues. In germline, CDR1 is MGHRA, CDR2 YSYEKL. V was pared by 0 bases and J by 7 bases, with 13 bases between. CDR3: CASSQDSGVGQPQHF. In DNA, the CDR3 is TGCGCCAGCAGCCAAGATAGCGGGGTAGGCCAGCCCCAGCATTTT.

The DNA of the CDR3 is TGTGCCAGCAGTTTTGGAGTCGGCTACAATGAGCAGTTCTTC. Its translation is CASSFGVGYNEQFF. The chain couples TRBV28 to TRBJ2-1; D gene ambiguous. There are 14 residues in the CDR3. Germline V CDR1 and CDR2: MDHEN, SYDVKM. V was pared by 3 bases and J by 3 bases, with 9 bases between.

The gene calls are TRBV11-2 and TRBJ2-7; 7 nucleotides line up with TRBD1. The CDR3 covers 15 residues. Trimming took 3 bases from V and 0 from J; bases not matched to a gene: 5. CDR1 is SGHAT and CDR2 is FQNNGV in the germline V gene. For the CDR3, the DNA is TGTGCCAGCAGCTTGAACAGGGGCCTCTCCTACGAGCAGTACGTC. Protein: CASSLNRGLSYEQYV.

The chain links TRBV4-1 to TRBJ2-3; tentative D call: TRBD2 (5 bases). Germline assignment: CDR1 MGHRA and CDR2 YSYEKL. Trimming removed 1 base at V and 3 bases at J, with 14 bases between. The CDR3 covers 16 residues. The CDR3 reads CASSQGTNRGTDTQYF. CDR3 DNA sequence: TGCGCCAGCAGCCAAGGGACCAACCGGGGAACAGATACGCAGTATTTT.

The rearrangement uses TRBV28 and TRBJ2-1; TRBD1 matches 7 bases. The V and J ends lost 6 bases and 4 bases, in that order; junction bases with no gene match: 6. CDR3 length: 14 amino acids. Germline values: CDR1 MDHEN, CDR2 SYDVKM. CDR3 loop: CASRRTGAYNEQFF. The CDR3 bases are TGTGCCAGCAGGAGGACAGGCGCGTACAATGAGCAGTTCTTC.

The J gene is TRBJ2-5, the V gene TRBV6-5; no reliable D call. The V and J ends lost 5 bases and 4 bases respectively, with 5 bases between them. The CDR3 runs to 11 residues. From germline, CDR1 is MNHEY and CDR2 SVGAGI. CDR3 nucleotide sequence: TGTGCCAGCAGTCTAGGAGAGACCCAGTACTTC. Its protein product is CASSLGETQYF.

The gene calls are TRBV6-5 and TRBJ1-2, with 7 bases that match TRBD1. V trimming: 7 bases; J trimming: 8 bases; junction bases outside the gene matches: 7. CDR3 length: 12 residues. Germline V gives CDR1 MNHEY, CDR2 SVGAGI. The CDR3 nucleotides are TGTGCCAGCACCGACAGGGTTGAGGGCTACACCTTC. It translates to CASTDRVEGYTF.

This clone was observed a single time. In DNA, the CDR3 is TGTGCCAGCAGTCACTACAGCGGGGGAGAAGAAGAGACCCAGTACTTC. This encodes CASSHYSGGEEETQYF. The chain employs TRBV27 and TRBJ2-5; 8 nucleotides align to TRBD2. The CDR3 contains 16 residues. CDR1 is MNHEY, CDR2 SMNVEV, per germline (reference sequence). The J segment lost 3 bases and the V segment lost 5 bases, leaving 11 bases of the junction unmatched.

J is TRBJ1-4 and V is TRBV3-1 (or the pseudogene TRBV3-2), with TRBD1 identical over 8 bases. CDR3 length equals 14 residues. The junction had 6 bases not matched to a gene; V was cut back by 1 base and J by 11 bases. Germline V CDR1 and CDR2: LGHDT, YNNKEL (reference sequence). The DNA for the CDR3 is TGTGCCAGCAGCCAAGCCGGACAGGGTGTGAAACTGTTTTTT. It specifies CASSQAGQGVKLFF.

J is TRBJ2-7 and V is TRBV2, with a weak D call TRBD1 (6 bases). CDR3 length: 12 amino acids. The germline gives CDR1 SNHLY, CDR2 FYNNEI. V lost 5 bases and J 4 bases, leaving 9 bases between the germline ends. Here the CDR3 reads CASSTGWYEQYF. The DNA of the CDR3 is TGTGCCAGCAGTACAGGGTGGTACGAGCAGTACTTC.

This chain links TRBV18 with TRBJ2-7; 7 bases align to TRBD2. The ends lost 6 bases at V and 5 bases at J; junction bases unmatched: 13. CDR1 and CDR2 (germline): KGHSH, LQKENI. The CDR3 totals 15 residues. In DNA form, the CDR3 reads TGTGCCAGCTCCCCGATGGGTGTCGGGGGGAACGAGCAGTACTTC. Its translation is CASSPMGVGGNEQYF.

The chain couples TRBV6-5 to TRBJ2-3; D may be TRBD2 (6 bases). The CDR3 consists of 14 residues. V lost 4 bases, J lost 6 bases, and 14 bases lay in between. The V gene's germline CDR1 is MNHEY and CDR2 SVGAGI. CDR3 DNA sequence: TGTGCCAGCAGTTTGGGGCTTGGGGGGGATACGCAGTATTTT. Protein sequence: CASSLGLGGDTQYF.

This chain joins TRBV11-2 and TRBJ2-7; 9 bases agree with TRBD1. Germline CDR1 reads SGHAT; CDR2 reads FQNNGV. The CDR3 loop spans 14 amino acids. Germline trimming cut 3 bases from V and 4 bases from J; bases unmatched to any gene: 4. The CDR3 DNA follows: TGTGCCAGCAGCTTGACAGGGGGGGTATACGAGCAGTACTTC. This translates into CASSLTGGVYEQYF.

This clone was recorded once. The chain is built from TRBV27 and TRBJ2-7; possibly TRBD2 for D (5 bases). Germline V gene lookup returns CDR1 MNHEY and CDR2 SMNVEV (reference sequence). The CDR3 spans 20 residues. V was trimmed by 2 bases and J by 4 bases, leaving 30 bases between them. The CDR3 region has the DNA TGTGCCAGCAGTTTAGAGAGGGAGCTTTTAACCACCATCATACCTTACGAGCAGTACTTC. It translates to CASSLERELLTTIIPYEQYF.

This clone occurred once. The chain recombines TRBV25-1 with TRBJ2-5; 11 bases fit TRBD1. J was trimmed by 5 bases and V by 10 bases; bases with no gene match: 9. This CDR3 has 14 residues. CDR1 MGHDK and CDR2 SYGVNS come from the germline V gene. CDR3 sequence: CATIPGQGVETQYF. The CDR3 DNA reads TGTGCCACCATTCCGGGACAGGGGGTGGAGACCCAGTACTTC.

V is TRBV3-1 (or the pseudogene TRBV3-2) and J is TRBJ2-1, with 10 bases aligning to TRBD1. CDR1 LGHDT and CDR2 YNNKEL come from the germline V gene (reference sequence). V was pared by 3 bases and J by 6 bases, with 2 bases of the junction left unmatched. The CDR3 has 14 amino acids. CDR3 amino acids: CASSQGQGTNEQFF. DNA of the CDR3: TGTGCCAGCAGCCAGGGACAGGGGACCAATGAGCAGTTCTTC.

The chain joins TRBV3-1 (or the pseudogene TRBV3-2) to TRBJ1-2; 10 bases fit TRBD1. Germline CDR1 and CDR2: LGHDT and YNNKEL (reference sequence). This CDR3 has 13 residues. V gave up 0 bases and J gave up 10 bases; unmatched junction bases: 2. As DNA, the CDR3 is TGTGCCAGCAGCCAAGATGGGACAGGGGACTACACCTTC. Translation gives CASSQDGTGDYTF.

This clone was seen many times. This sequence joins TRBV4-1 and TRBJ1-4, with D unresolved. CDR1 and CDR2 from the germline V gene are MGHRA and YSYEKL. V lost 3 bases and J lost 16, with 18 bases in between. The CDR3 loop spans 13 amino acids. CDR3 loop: CASSHGLEKLRFF. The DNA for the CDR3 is TGCGCCAGCAGCCACGGACTTGAAAAACTTAGGTTTTTT.

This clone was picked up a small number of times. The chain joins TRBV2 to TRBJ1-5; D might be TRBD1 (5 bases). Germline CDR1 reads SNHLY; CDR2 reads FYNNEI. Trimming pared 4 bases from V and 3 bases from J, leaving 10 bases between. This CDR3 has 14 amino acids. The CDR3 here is CASSVARDNQPQHF. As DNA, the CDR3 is TGTGCCAGCAGTGTGGCCAGGGACAATCAGCCCCAGCATTTT.

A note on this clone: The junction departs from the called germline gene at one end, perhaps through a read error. Written as DNA, the CDR3 is TGTACCAGTAGTATTGTGACAGGGCAGGGGTATGGCTACACCTTC. Translating it yields CTSSIVTGQGYGYTF. The chain has TRBV19 and TRBJ1-2, with 7 positions matching TRBD1. Per the germline V gene, CDR1 is LNHDA and CDR2 is SQIVND (reference sequence). CDR3 length equals 15 residues.

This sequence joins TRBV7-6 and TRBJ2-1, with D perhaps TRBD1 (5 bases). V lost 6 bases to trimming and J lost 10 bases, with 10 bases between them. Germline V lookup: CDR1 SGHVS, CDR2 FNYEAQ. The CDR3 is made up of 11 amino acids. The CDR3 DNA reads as TGTGCCAGCAGTTCGACAGACGAGCAGTTCTTC. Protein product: CASSSTDEQFF. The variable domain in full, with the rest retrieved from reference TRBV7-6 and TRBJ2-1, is GAGVSQSPRYKVTKRGQDVALRCDPISGHVSLYWYRQALGQGPEFLTYFNYEAQQDKSGLPNDRFSAERPEGSISTLTIQRTEQRDSAMYRCASSSTDEQFFGPGTRLTVL.

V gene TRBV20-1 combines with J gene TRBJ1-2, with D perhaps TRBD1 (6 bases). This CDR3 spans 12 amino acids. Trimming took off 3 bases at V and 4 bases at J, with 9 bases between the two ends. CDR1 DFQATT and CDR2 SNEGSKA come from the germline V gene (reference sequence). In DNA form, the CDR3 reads TGCAGTGCTAGTCAGGGGCCCTATGGCTACACCTTC. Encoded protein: CSASQGPYGYTF.

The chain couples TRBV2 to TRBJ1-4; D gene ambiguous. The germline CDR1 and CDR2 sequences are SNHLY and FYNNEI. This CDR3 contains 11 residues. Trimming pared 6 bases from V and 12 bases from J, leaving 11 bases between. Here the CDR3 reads CASRVSGELFF. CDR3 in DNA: TGTGCCAGCAGGGTATCGGGAGAACTGTTTTTT.

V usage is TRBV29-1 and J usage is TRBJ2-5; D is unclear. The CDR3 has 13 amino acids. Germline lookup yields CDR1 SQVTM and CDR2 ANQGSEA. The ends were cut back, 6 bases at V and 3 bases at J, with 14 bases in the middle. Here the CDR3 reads CSVASMAEETQYF. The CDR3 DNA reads TGCAGCGTCGCGTCAATGGCGGAAGAGACCCAGTACTTC.

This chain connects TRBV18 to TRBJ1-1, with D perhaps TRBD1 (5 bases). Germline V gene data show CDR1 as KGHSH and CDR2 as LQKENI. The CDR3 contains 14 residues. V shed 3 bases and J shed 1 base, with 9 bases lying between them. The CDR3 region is CASSPGRENTEAFF. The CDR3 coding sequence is TGTGCCAGCTCACCGGGGCGGGAGAACACTGAAGCTTTCTTT.

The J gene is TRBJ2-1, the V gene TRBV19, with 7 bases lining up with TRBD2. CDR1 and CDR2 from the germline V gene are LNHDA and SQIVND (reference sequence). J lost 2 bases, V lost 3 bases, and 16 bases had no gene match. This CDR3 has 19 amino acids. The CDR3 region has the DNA TGTGCCAGTAGTATTAGCCCCGGAAAGGGCGGGGGTACCTACAATGAGCAGTTCTTC. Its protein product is CASSISPGKGGGTYNEQFF.

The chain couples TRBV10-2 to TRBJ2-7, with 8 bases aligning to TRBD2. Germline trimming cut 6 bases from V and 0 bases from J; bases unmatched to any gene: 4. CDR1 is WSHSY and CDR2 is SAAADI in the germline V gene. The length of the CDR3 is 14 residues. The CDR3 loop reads CASSASGPSYEQYF. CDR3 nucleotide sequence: TGCGCCAGCAGCGCTAGCGGGCCCTCCTACGAGCAGTACTTC.